A single sample gave rise to the 10 T cell receptor beta chains below, sequenced in a study of cytomegalovirus exposure and HLA in healthy donors. With 60 Vbeta and 13 Jbeta primers, the PCR was carried out. Produced via immunoSEQ multiplex PCR; TCRdb's table is partial and in-frame only. Found here are over 150,000 clones, roughly 85% of them singletons; the top ten hold around 1.3%. The sequencing input was PBMCs. Receptors were obtained from a woman in her fifties or sixties in good health and CMV-seronegative.

The rearrangement uses TRBV5-1 and TRBJ1-1; TRBD1 matches 7 bases. The CDR3 consists of 14 residues. With 5 bases clipped from V and 1 base from J, the junction kept 5 bases outside the gene matches. Germline loops: CDR1 SGHRS, CDR2 YFSETQ. The CDR3 reads CASRGGRTNTEAFF. DNA for the CDR3: TGCGCCAGCAGAGGGGGCCGAACGAACACTGAAGCTTTCTTT.

This clone was detected once. The chain carries TRBV10-2 and TRBJ1-1; the match to TRBD1 covers 8 bases. The CDR3 spans 13 residues. Germline values: CDR1 WSHSY, CDR2 SAAADI. V lost 6 bases to trimming and J lost 6 bases; unmatched junction nucleotides: 6. This CDR3 reads CASREQGVPEAFF. CDR3 coding DNA: TGCGCCAGCAGGGAACAGGGGGTCCCTGAAGCTTTCTTT.

This chain joins TRBV6-6 and TRBJ1-5; 8 nucleotides line up with TRBD1. This CDR3 contains 16 residues. V was pared by 4 bases and J by 2 bases, with 7 bases of the junction left unmatched. Germline V gene lookup returns CDR1 MNHNY and CDR2 SVGAGI (reference sequence). For the CDR3, the DNA is TGTGCCAGCAGTTCCCTAGGACAGGGAGGCAATCAGCCCCAGCATTTT. It yields the protein CASSSLGQGGNQPQHF.

This rearrangement joins TRBV27 to TRBJ1-2; 10 bases map to TRBD1. Germline CDR1 and CDR2: MNHEY and SMNVEV (reference sequence). The CDR3 loop spans 13 amino acids. The V segment lost 6 bases and the J segment 7 bases; nucleotides outside the gene matches: 5. CDR3 sequence (DNA): TGTGCCAGCAGCCTAAGGGACAGGGGTGGCTACACCTTC. This sequence encodes CASSLRDRGGYTF.

The chain couples TRBV9 to TRBJ2-1; D might be TRBD2 (6 bases). The CDR3 totals 13 residues. CDR1 and CDR2 (germline): SGDLS, YYNGEE. V was trimmed by 4 bases and J by 5 bases, leaving 10 bases between them. Written as DNA, the CDR3 is TGTGCCAGCAGCTCCCGGGAGAACAATGAGCAGTTCTTC. This encodes CASSSRENNEQFF.

This clone was counted a few times. The rearrangement links TRBV27 to TRBJ1-3; 7 nucleotides agree with TRBD1. Per germline, CDR1 MNHEY and CDR2 SMNVEV (reference sequence). Trimming removed 3 bases from V and 4 bases from J; junction bases left unmatched: 3. The CDR3 is 14 residues long. The CDR3 here is CASSFRGGGNTIYF. The CDR3, as DNA: TGTGCCAGCAGTTTCCGAGGGGGCGGAAACACCATATATTTT.

The V call is TRBV19, the J call TRBJ2-3, with 8 bases identical to TRBD2. Germline V CDR1 and CDR2: LNHDA, SQIVND (reference sequence). J lost 2 bases, V lost 6 bases, and 13 bases had no gene match. The CDR3 consists of 17 residues. CDR3 in DNA: TGTGCCAGTAGCCCGATCGGGGCGGGGGGAAACACAGATACGCAGTATTTT. Translation: CASSPIGAGGNTDTQYF.

This clone came up a few times. The genes are TRBV4-1 and TRBJ1-2; TRBD1 matches 7 bases. Germline CDR1 reads MGHRA; CDR2 reads YSYEKL. This CDR3 spans 13 amino acids. V lost 6 bases and J lost 4; bases outside the gene matches: 5. The CDR3 here is CASSPDRAYGYTF. The DNA for the CDR3 is TGCGCCAGCAGTCCCGACAGGGCCTATGGCTACACCTTC.

V gene TRBV7-2 combines with J gene TRBJ1-1; D remains ambiguous. The germline gives CDR1 SGHTA, CDR2 FQGNSA. The CDR3 extends over 13 amino acids. V was cut by 3 bases and J by 4 bases, with 9 bases left in between. CDR3 region: CASSFRAGTEAFF. DNA of the CDR3: TGTGCCAGCAGCTTCCGCGCCGGCACTGAAGCTTTCTTT.

The chain employs TRBV7-8 and TRBJ2-1; 8 bases fit TRBD1. V lost 5 bases to trimming and J lost 10 bases; unmatched junction nucleotides: 10. The CDR3 sequence is 14 residues long. Germline V lookup: CDR1 SGHVS, CDR2 FQNEAQ. The CDR3 DNA is TGTGCCAGCAGCCTCCGGACAGGGAGAGGGGAGCAGTTCTTC. It translates to CASSLRTGRGEQFF.